This TCR beta chain was sequenced in a study of shared clonotypes between healthy human individuals. CD8 cells classed as naive were CD45RO-negative and positively selected for CCR7, excluding terminally differentiated effector memory CD45RA+ cells. Sequenced by immunoSEQ multiplex PCR; TCRdb stores in-frame clones only, minus some. The sample comprises hundreds of thousands of clones, almost 95% of which are singletons, and under 30% rests with the top ten. This CDR3 region has 14 residues. Germline V gene data show CDR1 as SNHLY and CDR2 as FYNNEI. The sequence was obtained from a man aged 25-40 years in good health. The chain couples TRBV2 to TRBJ2-1, with D perhaps assigned TRBD1 or TRBD2 (6 bases each). Sequenced input: naive CD8+ T cells sorted from blood. CDR3 sequence (DNA): TGTGCTAGGGGGGCGGGGACTCGCTACAATGAGCAGTTCTTC. Amino acid sequence: CARGAGTRYNEQFF.